Below are 27 T cell receptor beta chains sequenced from a single sample in a study of CD8 T cells in Susac syndrome (dated by TCRdb to about 2019). The method was the immunoSEQ multiplex PCR assay. RNA was extracted using the RNeasy kit, and roughly 0.5 to 1 ug of the RNA was reverse transcribed with random hexamers. TCRdb redid the processing of the public reads, applying fastp at Q25 and MiXCR, and retained in-frame beta chains. One record per CDR3 amino acid sequence lists the most common genes and DNA. This sample comprises under 200,000 distinct CDR3 sequences, under 97% of them detected only once. Around 0.092% of the sample lies in the top ten. The sequencing sample was made of CD4+ T cells from PBMCs. The receptors were gathered from a human donor with Susac syndrome.

This clonotype has a handful of counts. The rearrangement joins TRBV20-1 to TRBJ1-5; D not certain. The CDR3 is 14 residues long. The germline CDR1 and CDR2 sequences are DFQATT and SNEGSKA (reference sequence). With 6 bases removed from V and 1 base from J, the gap between germline ends came to 13 bases. The CDR3 region is CSARAGGSNQPQHF. The CDR3 DNA reads as TGCAGTGCCCGGGCAGGTGGAAGCAATCAGCCCCAGCATTTT.

This rearrangement joins TRBV6-6 to TRBJ1-2; 7 nucleotides agree with TRBD1. This CDR3 spans 14 amino acids. Germline V CDR1 and CDR2: MNHNY, SVGAGI (reference sequence). V was pared by 5 bases and J by 6 bases, with 9 bases of the junction left unmatched. The CDR3 reads CASSQQGLQHGYTF. DNA for the CDR3: TGTGCCAGCAGTCAACAGGGGCTTCAACATGGCTACACCTTC.

The V gene is TRBV5-4, the J gene TRBJ2-2, with 7 bases that match TRBD1. This CDR3 contains 17 residues. With V trimmed by 4 bases and J by 6 bases, 15 bases remained unmatched. Germline V lookup: CDR1 SGHNT, CDR2 YYREEE (reference sequence). In DNA form, the CDR3 reads TGTGCCAGCAGCCTCGACAACCGGGACAGATTCTCCGGGGAGCTGTTTTTT. Its translation is CASSLDNRDRFSGELFF.

The chain is built from TRBV5-1 and TRBJ1-1; TRBD1 agrees at 7 bases. The V segment lost 0 bases and the J segment 11 bases; nucleotides outside the gene matches: 10. This CDR3 has 14 amino acids. Germline V CDR1 and CDR2: SGHRS, YFSETQ. CDR3 amino acids: CASSLEWDSGWAFF. The CDR3 region has the DNA TGCGCCAGCAGCTTGGAATGGGACAGTGGATGGGCTTTCTTT. Variable domain in full (rest from reference TRBV5-1 and TRBJ1-1): KAGVTQTPRYLIKTRGQQVTLSCSPISGHRSVSWYQQTPGQGLQFLFEYFSETQRNKGNFPGRFSGRQFSNSRSEMNVSTLELGDSALYLCASSLEWDSGWAFFGQGTRLTVV.

The CDR3 bases are TGTGCCAGCAGCAAGGGGGTAGCGGGGGTGAATGAGCAGTTCTTC. Translation gives CASSKGVAGVNEQFF. The chain combines TRBV7-3 with TRBJ2-1; 9 nucleotides line up with TRBD2. Germline trimming cut 5 bases from V and 7 bases from J; bases unmatched to any gene: 9. CDR1 is SGHTA, CDR2 FQGTGA, per germline. The length of the CDR3 is 15 residues.

The V and J genes are TRBV25-1 and TRBJ2-7; 7 nucleotides line up with TRBD2. V trimming: 8 bases; J trimming: 0 bases; junction bases outside the gene matches: 7. This CDR3 spans 14 amino acids. The germline gives CDR1 MGHDK, CDR2 SYGVNS. The CDR3 region is CASPERGGSYEQYF. The CDR3 region has the DNA TGTGCCAGCCCGGAGCGCGGGGGCTCCTACGAGCAGTACTTC.

This chain uses TRBV20-1 with TRBJ2-4; TRBD2 is a possible D gene (6 bases). This CDR3 is built from 16 residues. Germline-derived CDR1 and CDR2 are DFQATT and SNEGSKA (reference sequence). Trimming removed 5 bases from V and 4 bases from J, with 21 bases in between. The CDR3 DNA reads as TGCAGTGCTGATATAAACGGAGCGGGCCCAAAAAACATTCAGTACTTC. This codes for CSADINGAGPKNIQYF.

This chain joins TRBV30 and TRBJ2-7; D is undetermined. Germline CDR1 reads GTSNPN; CDR2 reads SVGIG (reference sequence). Trimming took off 3 bases at V and 7 bases at J, with 16 bases between the two ends. The CDR3 extends over 13 amino acids. CDR3 nucleotide sequence: TGTGCCTGGAGGGCCCCTCCGCCACGGGAGCAGTACTTC. As protein: CAWRAPPPREQYF.

The chain is built from TRBV5-1 and TRBJ1-1; a possible D gene is TRBD1 (5 bases). V dropped 1 base and J dropped 0 bases, with 10 bases sitting between them. The CDR3 is made up of 15 amino acids. Germline-derived CDR1 and CDR2 are SGHRS and YFSETQ. This CDR3 reads CASSLLSGMNTEAFF. Here the CDR3 DNA reads TGCGCCAGCAGCTTGTTGTCAGGGATGAACACTGAAGCTTTCTTT.

Here the CDR3 reads CSAGGGAGRSTDTQYF. The DNA of the CDR3 is TGCAGTGCTGGGGGGGGAGCGGGGCGGAGCACAGATACGCAGTATTTT. The chain uses TRBV20-1 and TRBJ2-3; TRBD2 aligns across 7 bases. The CDR3 has 16 amino acids. V was pared by 5 bases and J by 0 bases, with 11 bases of the junction left unmatched. The germline gives CDR1 DFQATT, CDR2 SNEGSKA (reference sequence).

The gene calls are TRBV11-2 and TRBJ2-7, with 7 bases identical to TRBD2. The V gene's germline CDR1 is SGHAT and CDR2 FQNNGV. Losses at the gene ends were 5 bases for V and 6 bases for J; bases not matched to a gene: 10. The length of the CDR3 is 14 residues. The CDR3 sequence: CASSPWGGFGEQYF. CDR3 bases: TGTGCCAGCAGCCCCTGGGGGGGTTTTGGCGAGCAGTACTTC.

This clonotype was detected only once. The V and J genes are TRBV20-1 and TRBJ2-7, with D perhaps assigned TRBD1 or TRBD2 (6 bases each). The CDR3 runs to 16 residues. CDR1 is DFQATT and CDR2 is SNEGSKA in the germline V gene (reference sequence). V was clipped by 3 bases and J by 0 bases, with 18 bases between them. The CDR3: CSASWNGGHSSYEQYF. The CDR3 DNA reads TGCAGTGCTAGTTGGAACGGGGGCCATAGCTCCTACGAGCAGTACTTC.

This rearrangement joins TRBV30 to TRBJ1-6; tentatively, D is TRBD1 (5 bases). The V gene's germline CDR1 is GTSNPN and CDR2 SVGIG (reference sequence). V was cut by 0 bases and J by 9 bases, with 15 bases left in between. The CDR3 runs to 15 residues. DNA for the CDR3: TGTGCCTGGAGTGTATGGGGCAGGGAGGGTTCACCCCTCCACTTT. Its protein is CAWSVWGREGSPLHF.

The CDR3 is CASSRLRDSYGYTF. For the CDR3, the DNA is TGTGCCAGCAGCCGCCTCCGGGACAGCTATGGCTACACCTTC. V gene TRBV3-1 combines with J gene TRBJ1-2; 7 nucleotides line up with TRBD1. The CDR3 loop spans 14 amino acids. V trimming: 4 bases; J trimming: 4 bases; junction bases outside the gene matches: 6. Germline V lookup: CDR1 LGHDT, CDR2 YNNKEL (reference sequence).

The V call is TRBV9, the J call TRBJ2-1; 7 bases are shared with TRBD2. V was clipped by 4 bases and J by 4 bases; unmatched bases: 8. CDR3 length: 15 residues. Germline CDR1 and CDR2: SGDLS and YYNGEE. As DNA, the CDR3 is TGTGCCAGCAGCCGGACTAGTCTTCTTTACAATGAGCAGTTCTTC. Translation gives CASSRTSLLYNEQFF.

This clonotype appeared once. The V call is TRBV20-1, the J call TRBJ1-2, with 9 nucleotides matching TRBD1. The length of the CDR3 is 12 residues. Germline lookup yields CDR1 DFQATT and CDR2 SNEGSKA (reference sequence). The CDR3 is CSSQGALGGYTF. The CDR3 DNA follows: TGCAGCTCACAGGGGGCGCTTGGTGGCTACACCTTC.

The gene calls are TRBV30 and TRBJ1-5, with D possibly matching TRBD1 (6 bases). Trimming shortened V by 5 bases and J by 3 bases, and 14 bases separated the two germline ends. Germline V lookup: CDR1 GTSNPN, CDR2 SVGIG (reference sequence). The CDR3 contains 14 residues. In nucleotides, the CDR3 is TGTGCCTGGGAGACCACAGGGCCCAATCAGCCCCAGCATTTT. This encodes CAWETTGPNQPQHF.

This rearrangement joins TRBV5-1 to TRBJ1-5; 8 nucleotides line up with TRBD1. The V segment lost 7 bases and the J segment 7 bases; nucleotides outside the gene matches: 16. The CDR3 runs 16 residues. From germline, CDR1 is SGHRS and CDR2 YFSETQ. CDR3: CASQTGSGGENQPQHF. The CDR3 nucleotides read TGCGCCAGCCAGACTGGTTCAGGGGGCGAGAACCAGCCCCAGCATTTT.

The CDR3 loop is CATSDGGLAAGELFF. The CDR3, as DNA: TGTGCCACCAGTGATGGAGGACTAGCGGCCGGGGAGCTGTTTTTT. This chain links TRBV24-1 with TRBJ2-2; the match to TRBD2 covers 10 bases. From germline, CDR1 is KGHDR and CDR2 SFDVKD. Trimming cost V 3 bases and J 6 bases; bases outside gene matches: 3. This CDR3 is built from 15 residues.

V usage is TRBV29-1 and J usage is TRBJ1-3; no clear D gene. The germline V gene has CDR1 SQVTM and CDR2 ANQGSEA. The V end lost 4 bases, the J end lost 0 bases, and 4 bases lay between the germline ends. This CDR3 comprises 12 residues. This CDR3 is CSVALSGNTIYF. In nucleotides, the CDR3 is TGCAGCGTTGCGCTCTCTGGAAACACCATATATTTT. Full variable domain (outside the CDR3, taken from reference TRBV29-1 and TRBJ1-3): SAVISQKPSRDICQRGTSLTIQCQVDSQVTMMFWYRQQPGQSLTLIATANQGSEATYESGFVIDKFPISRPNLTFSTLTVSNMSPEDSSIYLCSVALSGNTIYFGEGSWLTVV.

This rearrangement joins TRBV29-1 to TRBJ1-1, with TRBD1 matching 8 bases. There are 13 residues in the CDR3. Germline CDR1 and CDR2: SQVTM and ANQGSEA. Trimming took 7 bases from V and 0 from J; bases not matched to a gene: 4. The CDR3 loop reads CSGLGQVNTEAFF. The CDR3 coding sequence is TGCAGCGGCCTGGGACAGGTGAACACTGAAGCTTTCTTT.

The chain recombines TRBV5-1 with TRBJ2-2; D is undetermined. Germline assignment: CDR1 SGHRS and CDR2 YFSETQ. V was pared by 4 bases and J by 3 bases, with 10 bases between. This CDR3 contains 14 residues. CDR3 sequence reads: CASSPSPHTGELFF. In DNA form, the CDR3 reads TGCGCCAGCAGCCCTTCGCCGCACACCGGGGAGCTGTTTTTT.

This chain joins TRBV2 and TRBJ1-6; D remains ambiguous. Trimming pared 5 bases from V and 4 bases from J, leaving 9 bases between. Germline loops: CDR1 SNHLY, CDR2 FYNNEI. This CDR3 comprises 14 residues. The CDR3 bases are TGTGCCAGCAGTCGGCAGACATATAATTCACCCCTCCACTTT. Translating it yields CASSRQTYNSPLHF.

A note on this clonotype: One end of the junction varies from germline; a read error may be responsible. V and J are TRBV5-4 and TRBJ2-7, with 9 nucleotides matching TRBD1. The CDR3 has 14 residues. CDR1 and CDR2 from the germline V gene are SGHNT and YYREEE (reference sequence). The CDR3 reads CASSLGGQGYAQYF. The CDR3 DNA sequence: TGTGCCAGCAGCTTGGGGGGACAGGGCTACGCGCAGTACTTC.

CDR3 region: CASSLGAGLAGGQTQYF. The CDR3 region has the DNA TGTGCCAGCAGCTTGGGGGCGGGACTAGCGGGGGGACAGACCCAGTACTTC. The chain carries TRBV7-2 and TRBJ2-5, with 15 bases aligning to TRBD2. The CDR3 sequence is 17 residues long. The germline CDR1 and CDR2 sequences are SGHTA and FQGNSA. J gave up 6 bases and V 3 bases, and 8 bases lay outside the gene matches. The full variable domain, completed using reference TRBV7-2 and TRBJ2-5, is GAGVSQSPSNKVTEKGKDVELRCDPISGHTALYWYRQSLGQGLEFLIYFQGNSAPDKSGLPSDRFSAERTGGSVSTLTIQRTQQEDSAVYLCASSLGAGLAGGQTQYFGPGTRLLVL.

This chain joins TRBV12-3 or TRBV12-4 and TRBJ1-1; D is ambiguous. V lost 10 bases, J lost 1 base, and 19 bases lay in between. The CDR3 loop spans 15 amino acids. The CDR3 region has the DNA TGTGCCATCACCCGAGCGGGCAACCGGAACACTGAAGCTTTCTTT. Translation: CAITRAGNRNTEAFF.

This clonotype was found once. J is TRBJ1-6 and V is TRBV3-1; a possible D gene is TRBD1 (5 bases). Germline V gene sequence: CDR1 LGHDT, CDR2 YNNKEL (reference sequence). Trimming removed 1 base at V and 4 bases at J, with 5 bases between. This CDR3 has 14 residues. The CDR3 sequence is CASSQGQYNSPLHF. CDR3 sequence (DNA): TGTGCCAGCAGCCAAGGACAGTATAATTCACCCCTCCACTTT.